The T cell receptor (beta chain) under discussion was sequenced for a study of cytomegalovirus exposure and HLA in healthy donors. The wider study: About 83 million unique TCRs from HLA-typed donors made up an early data release.

A note on this clone: Its antigen is unidentified. Germline is not matched at one junction end, which may reflect a read error.

Germline loops: CDR1 MDHEN, CDR2 SYDVKM. The CDR3 has 14 amino acids. Whole-study results and caveats: The study listed roughly 150 cytomegalovirus-associated TCR beta chains. Because they were indistinguishable, some V segments, including TRBV6-2 and TRBV6-3, were excluded. Equally common other TCR beta chains were less clonally expanded than HLA-associated ones, a later analysis found.

A multiplex PCR was run with 60 Vbeta primers and 13 Jbeta primers. This table comes from immunoSEQ multiplex PCR, and its TCRdb copy is limited to in-frame clones, with some not included. The top ten hold 2% to 2.5% of the sample, which has about 88,000 clones, approximately 90% seen once. This sequence was found in a man aged 18 to 29 in good health and CMV-seronegative. J is TRBJ1-5 and V is TRBV28, with D perhaps TRBD1 (5 bases). The sequenced material came from PBMCs. In DNA form, the CDR3 reads TGTGCCACCAAAGATGGGGCAGGGAATCGGCCCCAGCATTTT. Protein: CATKDGAGNRPQHF.